This TCR beta chain was recorded in a study of response to subunit inactivated influenza vaccine. The CDR3 covers 14 residues. V was pared by 3 bases and J by 4 bases, with 11 bases between. The V gene's germline CDR1 is SGHDN and CDR2 FVKESK. TCRdb ran MiXCR on the RT-PCR reads and lists one entry per CDR3 protein. The sample has about 540,000 distinct CDR3 sequences; approximately 22% are singletons. The sample also formed part of further work on T cells expressing NK-cell markers. That source reports: The authors generated TCR beta cDNA through 5'RACE template switching with UMIs. Most of the eight sequenced donors were HCMV-seropositive; one was seronegative. Sorting in several experiments was restricted by an anti-gamma-delta TCR antibody to alpha-beta TCR T cells. Dominance of the CD3+CD56-NKG2C+ fraction by these clonotypes also held in a few donors.

The sample here was CD4+ T cells sorted from PBMCs, taken 11 to 12 days after vaccination. The sequence derives from a man aged 50 to 59 who received an inactivated influenza vaccine. The genes are TRBV14 and TRBJ2-3, with a tentative D call TRBD2 (5 bases). CDR3 coding DNA: TGTGCCAGCAGCCATCAGCCCGGGGCAGATACGCAGTATTTT. Its translation is CASSHQPGADTQYF. Looking up the rest from reference TRBV14 and TRBJ2-3 gives the full variable domain: EAGVTQFPSHSVIEKGQTVTLRCDPISGHDNLYWYRRVMGKEIKFLLHFVKESKQDESGMPNNRFLAERTGGTYSTLKVQPAELEDSGVYFCASSHQPGADTQYFGPGTRLTVL.